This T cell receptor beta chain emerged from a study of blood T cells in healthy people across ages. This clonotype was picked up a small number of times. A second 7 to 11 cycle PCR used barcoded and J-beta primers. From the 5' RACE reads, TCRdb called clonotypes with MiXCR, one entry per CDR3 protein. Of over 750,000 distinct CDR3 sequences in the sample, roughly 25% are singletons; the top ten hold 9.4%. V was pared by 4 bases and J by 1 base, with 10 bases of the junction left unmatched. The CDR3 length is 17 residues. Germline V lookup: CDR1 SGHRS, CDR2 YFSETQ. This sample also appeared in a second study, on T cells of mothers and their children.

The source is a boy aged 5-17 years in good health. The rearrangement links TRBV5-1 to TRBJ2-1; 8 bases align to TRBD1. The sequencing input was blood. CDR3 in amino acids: CASSGSGGFRSYNEQFF. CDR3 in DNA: TGCGCCAGCAGCGGATCAGGGGGCTTCAGGTCCTACAATGAGCAGTTCTTC.